The 8 T cell receptor beta chains below come from one sample, sequenced in a study of T cell responses to AZD1222 COVID-19 vaccine. TCRdb keeps only in-frame clones here, not all; method: immunoSEQ multiplex PCR. Among fewer than 110,000 clones listed, about 90% were seen once. Sequencing used peripheral blood, obtained on day 0 of AZD1222 vaccination. The receptors were gathered from an adult in good health.

The V call is TRBV12-3 or TRBV12-4, the J call TRBJ1-6; D unclear. The V end was cut by 6 bases, the J end by 10 bases, with 13 bases between. CDR3 size: 13 residues. The chain's CDR3 is CASRRGHNSPLHF. CDR3 coding DNA: TGTGCCAGCAGGCGAGGCCACAACTCACCCCTCCACTTT.

This chain uses TRBV7-3 with TRBJ2-5; 8 bases fit TRBD2. The CDR3 covers 12 residues. Losses at the gene ends were 2 bases for V and 7 bases for J; bases not matched to a gene: 0. Germline V gene data show CDR1 as SGHTA and CDR2 as FQGTGA. CDR3 nucleotides: TGTGCCAGCAGCTTAGCGGGGGGGACCCAGTACTTC. Amino acid sequence: CASSLAGGTQYF.

The chain is built from TRBV6-5 and TRBJ1-1, with a tentative D call TRBD1 (5 bases). V dropped 5 bases and J dropped 1 base, with 14 bases sitting between them. Per germline, CDR1 MNHEY and CDR2 SVGAGI. The CDR3 contains 15 residues. The CDR3 protein is CASSRSGTANTEAFF. CDR3 DNA sequence: TGTGCCAGCAGTCGCTCGGGGACGGCGAACACTGAAGCTTTCTTT.

V gene TRBV11-3 combines with J gene TRBJ1-5, with D perhaps matching TRBD1 (5 bases). Trimming took off 0 bases at V and 0 bases at J, with 9 bases between the two ends. CDR3 size: 16 residues. Germline CDR1 SGHNT, CDR2 YENEEA. The DNA for the CDR3 is TGTGCCAGCAGCTTAGATCCAGGGTTTAGCAATCAGCCCCAGCATTTT. Encoded protein: CASSLDPGFSNQPQHF.

V gene TRBV19 combines with J gene TRBJ1-5, with no clear D. The V end was cut by 4 bases, the J end by 3 bases, with 10 bases between. CDR1 and CDR2 from the germline V gene are LNHDA and SQIVND (reference sequence). This CDR3 has 14 amino acids. Here the CDR3 reads CASSTAGPNQPQHF. The CDR3 coding sequence is TGTGCCAGTAGTACCGCCGGCCCCAATCAGCCCCAGCATTTT.

The V call is TRBV7-8, the J call TRBJ2-3; D unresolved. V lost 6 bases, J lost 1 base, and 11 bases lay in between. Per germline, CDR1 SGHVS and CDR2 FQNEAQ. The CDR3 covers 14 residues. The CDR3 bases are TGTGCCAGCAGTCAACCCCCCCGCACAGATACGCAGTATTTT. It codes for CASSQPPRTDTQYF.

This chain connects TRBV19 to TRBJ1-2, with 7 bases lining up with TRBD1. J was trimmed by 7 bases and V by 4 bases; bases with no gene match: 9. Germline V gene sequence: CDR1 LNHDA, CDR2 SQIVND (reference sequence). CDR3 size: 14 residues. CDR3 nucleotides: TGTGCCAGTAGTAGGGACAGTGGGGCTGGTGGCTACACCTTC. Translating it yields CASSRDSGAGGYTF.

The chain uses TRBV18 and TRBJ1-6; TRBD1 matches at 10 bases. The V segment lost 3 bases and the J segment 10 bases; nucleotides outside the gene matches: 9. Per the germline V gene, CDR1 is KGHSH and CDR2 is LQKENI. The CDR3 has 16 amino acids. The CDR3 DNA reads as TGTGCCAGCTCACCTGGCGGGACAGGGGTGGTCTCACCCCTCCACTTT. Protein product: CASSPGGTGVVSPLHF.